The 3 T cell receptor beta chains listed next were all sequenced from one sample in a study of blood T cell repertoires in COVID-19. Assay: immunoSEQ multiplex PCR; the TCRdb copy retains only in-frame clones and omits some. The sample consists of roughly 92,000 clones, around 87% of them appearing once. Specimen: peripheral blood. These TCRs come from a human donor with acute or convalescent COVID-19. The donor label of this sample is uncertain.

The chain carries TRBV11-2 and TRBJ2-3; the match to TRBD2 covers 7 bases. CDR3 size: 14 residues. Looked up from germline, CDR1 is SGHAT and CDR2 is FQNNGV. V lost 1 base, J lost 5 bases, and 3 bases stayed unmatched. In DNA, the CDR3 is TGTGCCAGCAGCTTAGTCCCTAGCGGAGATACGCAGTATTTT. Residues: CASSLVPSGDTQYF.

This chain connects TRBV6-5 to TRBJ1-4; TRBD1 matches at 8 bases. This CDR3 region has 15 residues. V shed 6 bases, J shed 5 bases, and the junction held 8 bases outside the gene matches. Looked up from germline, CDR1 is MNHEY and CDR2 is SVGAGI. The CDR3 reads CASRSTGGPNEKLFF. CDR3 coding DNA: TGTGCCAGCAGGTCCACAGGGGGACCGAATGAAAAACTGTTTTTT.

V gene TRBV28 combines with J gene TRBJ2-1; TRBD1 might be the D (6 bases). Per the germline V gene, CDR1 is MDHEN and CDR2 is SYDVKM. V lost 2 bases and J lost 6, with 20 bases in between. The CDR3 length is 17 residues. In nucleotides, the CDR3 is TGTGCCAGCAGTTTACCGGCGGCAGGGGCAATACGCAATGAGCAGTTCTTC. This translates into CASSLPAAGAIRNEQFF.